This paragraph covers one TCR beta chain sequence. A second PCR, run for about 7 to 11 cycles, used a sample-barcoded 5' primer plus a J-beta primer mix. TCRdb processed the 5' RACE reads anew with MiXCR; each CDR3 protein has one entry. The sample lists roughly 1,000,000 distinct CDR3 sequences; under 30% were seen once. This sample is part of a study of blood T cells in healthy people across ages. Trimming took off 1 base at V and 0 bases at J, with 9 bases between the two ends. Germline V lookup: CDR1 MGHRA, CDR2 YSYEKL. The CDR3 length is 15 residues. The same sample was also used in a study of T cells of mothers and their children.

This TCR was sampled from a girl aged 2 to 9 in good health. Material for sequencing was blood. The V call is TRBV4-1, the J call TRBJ1-2; D is uncertain. DNA for the CDR3: TGCGCCAGCAGCCAAGTCCCCGGAGCTAACTATGGCTACACCTTC. Encoded protein: CASSQVPGANYGYTF.